A selection of T cell receptor beta chains follows, all from one sample in a study of identical twins. A single record per CDR3 protein comes from TCRdb applying MiXCR to the 5' RACE reads. The sample holds approximately 670,000 distinct CDR3 sequences, roughly 6% seen once. The sequenced sample was naive T cells sorted from blood. The origin of the receptors is a man younger than 30 in good health. The CDR3 runs from the conserved cysteine through the conserved F or W. The order of the fields is clone size, D gene, J gene, V gene, CDR3 DNA, CDR3 protein. D genes are given only for firm matches. Rows may omit the clone size; those that give it use once, few, many or a size class.

many	NA	TRBJ2-3	TRBV5-1	TGCGCCAGCAGCTTGGAAGCGACCGTCACAGATACGCAGTATTTT	CASSLEATVTDTQYF
few	TRBD1	TRBJ2-7	TRBV7-9	TGTGCCAGCAGCAAAAGACAGGGAGTCTACGAGCAGTACTTC	CASSKRQGVYEQYF
many	TRBD2	TRBJ2-1	TRBV10-2	TGCGCCAGCATCCCCGGGAGGGGCAGCTCCTACAATGAGCAGTTCTTC	CASIPGRGSSYNEQFF
many	NA	TRBJ2-7	TRBV7-2	TGTGCCAGCTTCGAGCCAGGGACCTACGAGCAGTACTTC	CASFEPGTYEQYF
few	TRBD2	TRBJ2-5	TRBV12-3/TRBV12-4	TGTGCCAGCAGTTCCCAAGCAGGGAGGGGAGAGACCCAGTACTTC	CASSSQAGRGETQYF
NA	NA	TRBJ2-2	TRBV11-3	TGTGCCAGCAGCGCCACCGGGACACTTAACACCGGGGAGCTGTTTTTT	CASSATGTLNTGELFF
many	TRBD2	TRBJ2-2	TRBV3-1	TGTGCCAGCAGCCAAGGCCCCCCGGGACTAGCGGGAGAGCTGTTTTTT	CASSQGPPGLAGELFF
few	NA	TRBJ1-1	TRBV11-2	TGTGCCAGCAGTTGGATCCCGGGGACCATGAACACTGAAGCTTTCTTT	CASSWIPGTMNTEAFF
few	NA	TRBJ1-1	TRBV12-3/TRBV12-4	TGTGCCACCCACCGGGTGTCTGATGTGGCTTTCTTT	CATHRVSDVAFF
few	TRBD2	TRBJ2-7	TRBV5-1	TGCGCCAGCAGCTTGGAGGGAGGGAGGCCCTACGAGCAGTACTTC	CASSLEGGRPYEQYF
NA	NA	TRBJ2-7	TRBV11-3	TGTGCCAGCAGCTATGACCCTTCCTACGAGCAGTACTTC	CASSYDPSYEQYF
NA	TRBD2	TRBJ2-6	TRBV7-9	TGTGCCAGCAGCCCACCCTCGGGGGGCTCTGGGGCCAACGTCCTGACTTTC	CASSPPSGGSGANVLTF
many	NA	TRBJ1-1	TRBV29-1	TGCAGCGCCTACCCGGTTGGGGGCGCGGGCACTGAAGCTTTCTTT	CSAYPVGGAGTEAFF
many	TRBD1	TRBJ2-1	TRBV4-3	TGCGCCAGCAGCCAAGCTTGGGGACAGGGCAATGAGCAGTTCTTC	CASSQAWGQGNEQFF
NA	NA	TRBJ2-5	TRBV11-2	TGTGCCAGCACCCGGTTCCCCGGGCATAAAGGGACCCAGTACTTC	CASTRFPGHKGTQYF
NA	TRBD2	TRBJ2-3	TRBV4-3	TGCGCCAGCAGCCAGGAACCATCAGCGGGATGGGCAGATACGCAGTATTTT	CASSQEPSAGWADTQYF
many	NA	TRBJ1-3	TRBV29-1	TGCAGCGTTGCATTTACGGCTTCTGGAAACACCATATATTTT	CSVAFTASGNTIYF
many	NA	TRBJ2-3	TRBV12-3/TRBV12-4	TGTGCCAGCAGTGTCTCTGGGCCGCATACGCAGTATTTT	CASSVSGPHTQYF
few	NA	TRBJ1-5	TRBV25-1	TGTGCCAGCAGTGAATGGAGTGGGGATCAGCCCCAGCATTTT	CASSEWSGDQPQHF
many	TRBD1	TRBJ2-2	TRBV29-1	TGCAGCGTTCCCGGACAGGGCGCGAACACCGGGGAGCTGTTTTTT	CSVPGQGANTGELFF
few	TRBD1	TRBJ1-2	TRBV4-3	TGCGCCAGCAGCCGAGAGGGACAGGGGGGAGGCTACACCTTC	CASSREGQGGGYTF
many	NA	TRBJ1-1	TRBV20-1	TGCAGTGCTAGAGATCTTCGTGAGGGGTTGAACACTGAAGCTTTCTTT	CSARDLREGLNTEAFF
NA	TRBD1	TRBJ2-5	TRBV29-1	TGCAGCGTGCGCACAGGGGGTATGGAGACCCAGTACTTC	CSVRTGGMETQYF
many	NA	TRBJ2-7	TRBV27	TGTGCAGTGTTAGGGCTCAACGAGCAGTACTTC	CAVLGLNEQYF
NA	NA	TRBJ2-1	TRBV4-1	TGCGCCAGCAGCCAGTACCGGGACTCCCTGGACAATGAGCAGTTCTTC	CASSQYRDSLDNEQFF
NA	NA	TRBJ2-1	TRBV10-3	TGTGCCATCAGTGACGTAGGGTACAATGAGCAGTTCTTC	CAISDVGYNEQFF
many	NA	TRBJ2-4	TRBV7-8	TGTGCCAGCAGCTTCAGTGACCGCGGGTCGGGATTTCAGTACTTC	CASSFSDRGSGFQYF
NA	NA	TRBJ2-1	TRBV30	TGTGCCTGGGGCCCCCCAAGAGTCTTGGGCAATGAGCAGTTCTTC	CAWGPPRVLGNEQFF
NA	NA	TRBJ2-2	TRBV24-1	TGTGCCACCGGACCGGGCTCCTTGGGGCGGCTGTTTTTT	CATGPGSLGRLFF
few	NA	TRBJ1-2	TRBV30	TGTGCCTGGAGGAAGACAGGCTGGGGCTACACCTTC	CAWRKTGWGYTF
NA	NA	TRBJ2-5	TRBV18	TGTGCCAGCTCACCCTTTCTAGGGGGGCAAGAGACCCAGTACTTC	CASSPFLGGQETQYF
few	TRBD2	TRBJ2-1	TRBV28	TGTGCCAGCTACCGCGCTAGCGGGAAGGACAATGAGCAGTTCTTC	CASYRASGKDNEQFF
few	NA	TRBJ2-5	TRBV12-3/TRBV12-4	TGTGCCAGCAGTCCCCCGGGACAAGGTTTGTTTCAACAGACCCAGTACTTC	CASSPPGQGLFQQTQYF
many	TRBD1	TRBJ1-4	TRBV28	TGTGCCAGCAGACAAAGGGAAGACAGGGGAGTCCGAAAACTGTTTTTT	CASRQREDRGVRKLFF
few	NA	TRBJ1-1	TRBV19	TGTGCCAGTAGTATGACATCGATTGGGACTGAAGCTTTCTTT	CASSMTSIGTEAFF
NA	NA	TRBJ2-3	TRBV27	TGTGCCAGCAGAACTACAGGGTTAGATACGCAGTATTTT	CASRTTGLDTQYF
few	NA	TRBJ2-1	TRBV4-3	TGCGCCAGCAGCCAAGATCCAGAGGGAATTCAGTTCTTC	CASSQDPEGIQFF